This T cell receptor (beta chain) was profiled in a study of Graves' ophthalmopathy and Graves' hyperthyroidism. Study-level findings and limits: The majority of expanded thyroid clonotypes above 0.001 frequency also occurred in blood. The 13-signature model separated ophthalmopathy from stable hyperthyroidism at around 90% sensitivity and about 81% specificity.

The CDR3 runs to 11 residues. V was clipped by 8 bases and J by 7 bases, with 12 bases between them. Per germline, CDR1 DFQATT and CDR2 SNEGSKA (reference sequence). Transcripts of RNA were the source for amplifying TCR beta CDR3 regions. The workflow started with a first-round RT-PCR run with HTBI primers and then moved on to a second-round multiplex PCR. Each CDR3 protein is one row after TCRdb ran MiXCR on the multiplex PCR reads. The sample holds about 13,000 distinct CDR3 sequences; approximately 48% are singletons and the top ten take around 50%. As regards this clonotype: Its antigen is not identified.

PBMCs were isolated from a roughly 9 ml sample of fresh peripheral blood. This clonotype was obtained from a woman under 40 with Graves' ophthalmopathy. The J gene is TRBJ2-4, the V gene TRBV20-1, with D possibly being TRBD2 (5 bases). The sample taken for sequencing was peripheral blood. CDR3: CSPASGNIQYF. The CDR3 nucleotides are TGCAGTCCAGCGTCGGGGAACATTCAGTACTTC.